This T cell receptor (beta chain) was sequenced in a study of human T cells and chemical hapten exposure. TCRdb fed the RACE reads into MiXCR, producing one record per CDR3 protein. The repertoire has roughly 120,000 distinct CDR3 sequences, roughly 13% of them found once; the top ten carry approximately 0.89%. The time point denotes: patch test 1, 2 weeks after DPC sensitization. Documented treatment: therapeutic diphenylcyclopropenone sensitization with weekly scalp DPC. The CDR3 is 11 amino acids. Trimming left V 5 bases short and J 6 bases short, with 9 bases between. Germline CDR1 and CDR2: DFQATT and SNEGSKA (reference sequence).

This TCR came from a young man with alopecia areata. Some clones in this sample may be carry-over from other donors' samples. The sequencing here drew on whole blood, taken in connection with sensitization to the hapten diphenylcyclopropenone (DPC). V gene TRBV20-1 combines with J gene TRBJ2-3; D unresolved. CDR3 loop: CSAGSGDTQYF. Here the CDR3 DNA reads TGCAGTGCTGGTTCCGGTGATACGCAGTATTTT.